The 23 T cell receptor beta chains below were found in one sample sequenced in a study of CD8+ T cells in alopecia areata. Extraction of RNA preceded its reverse transcription into cDNA, which served as the sequencing template. TCRdb's table, derived via immunoSEQ multiplex PCR, lists solely in-frame clones and lacks some. The sample includes about 20,000 clones, about 59% of them seen just once. Specimens obtained from alopecia areata patients comprised lesional scalp punch biopsies and peripheral blood. The sample consisted of skin, taken at week 0. The source is a human donor with alopecia areata.

V gene TRBV6-1 combines with J gene TRBJ2-5; TRBD1 might be the D (6 bases). Germline CDR1 MNHNS, CDR2 SASEGT. The CDR3 extends over 15 amino acids. The V end was cut by 7 bases, the J end by 0 bases, with 15 bases between. The CDR3 spells CASTQLRGYQETQYF. CDR3 coding DNA: TGTGCCAGCACCCAACTCAGGGGCTACCAAGAGACCCAGTACTTC.

The chain is built from TRBV7-6 and TRBJ1-4; TRBD1 might be the D (5 bases). V lost 4 bases and J 0 bases, leaving 18 bases between the germline ends. Germline V gene sequence: CDR1 SGHVS, CDR2 FNYEAQ. The CDR3 extends over 18 amino acids. CDR3 nucleotides: TGTGCCAGCAGCTCTATTTGGTGGGGGAATGCAACTAATGAAAAACTGTTTTTT. This sequence encodes CASSSIWWGNATNEKLFF.

The chain couples TRBV30 to TRBJ2-5; D may match TRBD1 or TRBD2 (5 bases each). The CDR3 totals 13 residues. The V end lost 4 bases, the J end lost 7 bases, and 16 bases lay between the germline ends. From germline, CDR1 is GTSNPN and CDR2 SVGIG (reference sequence). The CDR3 coding sequence is TGTGCCTGGATCGGGGCAGGGACGATGACCCAGTACTTC. Translating gives CAWIGAGTMTQYF.

This clone was counted only a few times. V gene TRBV30 combines with J gene TRBJ1-5; no clear D gene. Trimming took 5 bases from V and 2 from J, leaving 13 bases between them. The V gene's germline CDR1 is GTSNPN and CDR2 SVGIG (reference sequence). This CDR3 is built from 14 residues. CDR3 DNA: TGTGCCTGGTCCCAAACCGGGGGCAATCAGCCCCAGCATTTT. It encodes CAWSQTGGNQPQHF.

V gene TRBV30 combines with J gene TRBJ1-1; TRBD1 agrees at 10 bases. Trimming took 4 bases from V and 4 from J; bases not matched to a gene: 12. Germline loops: CDR1 GTSNPN, CDR2 SVGIG (reference sequence). The CDR3 loop spans 16 amino acids. The CDR3 sequence is CAWTRFTTGGRTEAFF. The CDR3 DNA sequence: TGTGCCTGGACTAGATTTACGACAGGGGGCCGCACTGAAGCTTTCTTT.

The rearrangement links TRBV7-6 to TRBJ1-3; D not resolved. This CDR3 contains 16 residues. Germline CDR1 SGHVS, CDR2 FNYEAQ. V was cut by 1 base and J by 3 bases, with 13 bases left in between. DNA of the CDR3: TGTGCCAGCAGCTTAGGGATGGGGTCCGGTGGAAACACCATATATTTT. Protein product: CASSLGMGSGGNTIYF. Together with reference TRBV7-6 and TRBJ1-3, the CDR3 gives the full variable domain: GAGVSQSPRYKVTKRGQDVALRCDPISGHVSLYWYRQALGQGPEFLTYFNYEAQQDKSGLPNDRFSAERPEGSISTLTIQRTEQRDSAMYRCASSLGMGSGGNTIYFGEGSWLTVV.

The genes are TRBV4-1 and TRBJ2-5, with D perhaps matching TRBD2 (6 bases). Trimming took off 4 bases at V and 2 bases at J, with 8 bases between the two ends. The CDR3 extends over 13 amino acids. Germline V lookup: CDR1 MGHRA, CDR2 YSYEKL. This CDR3 is CASSPSEQETQYF. DNA of the CDR3: TGCGCCAGCAGCCCTAGCGAACAAGAGACCCAGTACTTC.

J is TRBJ1-2 and V is TRBV7-8; D gene ambiguous. From germline, CDR1 is SGHVS and CDR2 FQNEAQ. V lost 1 base and J lost 5, with 11 bases in between. The CDR3 loop spans 14 amino acids. CDR3 in amino acids: CASSLEGKGYGYTF. CDR3 in DNA: TGTGCCAGCAGCTTAGAAGGGAAGGGTTATGGCTACACCTTC. The full variable domain, with the rest looked up from reference TRBV7-8 and TRBJ1-2, is GAGVSQSPRYKVAKRGQDVALRCDPISGHVSLFWYQQALGQGPEFLTYFQNEAQLDKSGLPSDRFFAERPEGSVSTLKIQRTQQEDSAVYLCASSLEGKGYGYTFGSGTRLTVV.

The rearrangement joins TRBV7-2 to TRBJ1-1; tentatively, D is TRBD1 (6 bases). Between the trimmed V and J ends, which lost 5 bases and 1 base, there was a span of 11 bases. Germline-derived CDR1 and CDR2 are SGHTA and FQGNSA. This CDR3 has 14 amino acids. The chain's CDR3 is CASSLPTGNTEAFF. CDR3 DNA: TGTGCCAGCAGCCTCCCGACAGGGAACACTGAAGCTTTCTTT.

This rearrangement joins TRBV5-1 to TRBJ1-1; D is uncertain. With 7 bases removed from V and 0 bases from J, the gap between germline ends came to 13 bases. The CDR3 totals 14 residues. Germline V lookup: CDR1 SGHRS, CDR2 YFSETQ. CDR3 coding DNA: TGCGCCAGCGTAAAGGACGGATTGAACACTGAAGCTTTCTTT. Amino acids: CASVKDGLNTEAFF.

V and J are TRBV4-3 and TRBJ1-5; a possible D gene is TRBD1 (5 bases). CDR1 and CDR2 (germline): LGHNA, YSLEER. This CDR3 has 15 residues. V lost 4 bases, J lost 4 bases, and 14 bases lay in between. The CDR3 here is CASSRNPTENQPQHF. The DNA for the CDR3 is TGCGCCAGCAGCCGAAATCCGACAGAGAATCAGCCCCAGCATTTT.

The chain couples TRBV7-8 to TRBJ1-1, with TRBD1 matching over 7 bases. CDR1 SGHVS and CDR2 FQNEAQ come from the germline V gene. Trimming at V came to 5 bases and at J to 0 bases, leaving 6 bases not matched to a gene. This CDR3 has 15 amino acids. CDR3 residues: CASSTRQGMNTEAFF. In DNA form, the CDR3 reads TGTGCCAGCAGCACCCGACAGGGTATGAACACTGAAGCTTTCTTT.

The chain is built from TRBV29-1 and TRBJ1-1; D possibly corresponds to TRBD1 (5 bases). The V gene's germline CDR1 is SQVTM and CDR2 ANQGSEA. The CDR3 consists of 14 residues. V was shortened by 4 bases and J by 1 base, with 13 bases between the two germline ends. Written as DNA, the CDR3 is TGCAGCGTTGCGGAATGGGGCGCGAACACTGAAGCTTTCTTT. Its translation is CSVAEWGANTEAFF.

With respect to this clone: Its ends do not fully match the called genes, so a read error is possible. The rearrangement joins TRBV2 to TRBJ2-7; 9 bases match TRBD1. The CDR3 has 14 amino acids. The germline V gene encodes CDR1 SNHLY and CDR2 FYNNEI. The CDR3 DNA follows: TGTGCCAGCAGTGAAATAACAGGGGGCGCGGAGCAGCACTTC. Its protein product is CASSEITGGAEQHF.

The chain uses TRBV6-5 and TRBJ1-1; D is perhaps TRBD1 (6 bases). Germline V CDR1 and CDR2: MNHEY, SVGAGI. V was pared by 6 bases and J by 8 bases, with 19 bases between. CDR3 size: 14 residues. Here the CDR3 DNA reads TGTGCCAGCAGCTACGCGTTAACAGGGTTCGAAGCTTTCTTT. This encodes CASSYALTGFEAFF.

This rearrangement joins TRBV12-2 to TRBJ1-2. TRBV12-2 is a known pseudogene. This CDR3 is 15 amino acids long. The CDR3 nucleotides read TGTGCAAGTCGCTTAGAGGACCGCAGAACGTATGGCTACACCTTC. It specifies CASRLEDRRTYGYTF.

This sequence joins TRBV7-2 and TRBJ2-7; D uncertain. The CDR3 totals 15 residues. Germline V gene data show CDR1 as SGHTA and CDR2 as FQGNSA. V was clipped by 5 bases and J by 0 bases, with 14 bases between them. CDR3 DNA sequence: TGTGCCAGCAGCCACTGGTGGGCAAGCTCCTACGAGCAGTACTTC. This sequence encodes CASSHWWASSYEQYF.

The rearrangement uses TRBV6-4 and TRBJ2-1; D unresolved. The CDR3 has 14 amino acids. Germline assignment: CDR1 MRHNA and CDR2 SNTAGT. V shed 1 base and J shed 9 bases, with 13 bases lying between them. CDR3 sequence: CASSDFFSLGEQFF. CDR3 nucleotides: TGTGCCAGCAGTGACTTTTTCTCCCTGGGTGAGCAGTTCTTC.

This clone was counted a single time. The chain combines TRBV28 with TRBJ1-6; no clear D. The CDR3 has 14 amino acids. V was clipped by 1 base and J by 7 bases, with 8 bases between them. Germline CDR1 MDHEN, CDR2 SYDVKM. CDR3 nucleotides: TGTGCCAGCAGTTTATCCAGTGGCAATTCACCCCTCCACTTT. This sequence encodes CASSLSSGNSPLHF.

The genes are TRBV27 and TRBJ1-1, with D perhaps matching TRBD1 (5 bases). The ends were cut back, 4 bases at V and 5 bases at J, with 17 bases in the middle. Germline-derived CDR1 and CDR2 are MNHEY and SMNVEV (reference sequence). This CDR3 comprises 15 residues. The CDR3 DNA reads as TGTGCCAGCAGTTCCTACCAGGGTAAAGGAACTGAAGCTTTCTTT. It translates to CASSSYQGKGTEAFF.

This clone was recorded once. For the CDR3, the DNA is TGCGCCAGCAGCGACGCCACTAGCGGCCAAGAGACCCAGTACTTC. As protein: CASSDATSGQETQYF. This chain uses TRBV5-1 with TRBJ2-5, with TRBD2 matching over 8 bases. CDR3 length: 15 amino acids. Trimming cost V 4 bases and J 1 base; bases outside gene matches: 6. Germline CDR1 reads SGHRS; CDR2 reads YFSETQ. Complete variable domain (other parts from reference TRBV5-1 and TRBJ2-5): KAGVTQTPRYLIKTRGQQVTLSCSPISGHRSVSWYQQTPGQGLQFLFEYFSETQRNKGNFPGRFSGRQFSNSRSEMNVSTLELGDSALYLCASSDATSGQETQYFGPGTRLLVL.

The rearrangement links TRBV2 to TRBJ2-7; the D gene is possibly TRBD2 (5 bases). V lost 7 bases to trimming and J lost 4 bases, with 17 bases between them. The CDR3 runs 14 residues. CDR1 and CDR2 (germline): SNHLY, FYNNEI. CDR3 loop: CASTKWPGGYEQYF. The CDR3 DNA is TGTGCCAGCACGAAATGGCCCGGAGGTTACGAGCAGTACTTC.

This clone came up a few times. The chain has TRBV7-9 and TRBJ1-6; D is possibly TRBD1 (5 bases). V was trimmed by 5 bases and J by 7 bases, leaving 15 bases between them. The CDR3 spans 15 residues. In germline, CDR1 is SEHNR, CDR2 FQNEAQ (reference sequence). The CDR3 nucleotides are TGTGCCAGCAGCGGGCAACCTGGGGGGAATTCACCCCTCCACTTT. Translation gives CASSGQPGGNSPLHF.